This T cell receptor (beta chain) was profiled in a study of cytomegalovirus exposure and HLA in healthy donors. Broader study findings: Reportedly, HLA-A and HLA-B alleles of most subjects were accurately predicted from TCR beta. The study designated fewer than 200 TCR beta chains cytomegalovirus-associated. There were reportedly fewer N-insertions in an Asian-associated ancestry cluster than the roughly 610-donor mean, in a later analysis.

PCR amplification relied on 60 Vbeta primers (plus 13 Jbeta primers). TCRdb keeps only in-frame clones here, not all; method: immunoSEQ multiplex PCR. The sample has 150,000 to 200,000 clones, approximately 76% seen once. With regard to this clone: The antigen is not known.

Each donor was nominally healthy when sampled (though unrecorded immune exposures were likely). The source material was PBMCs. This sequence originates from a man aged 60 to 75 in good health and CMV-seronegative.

CDR3 protein: CASSAGTAAYEQYF. CDR3 bases: TGCGCCAGCAGCGCCGGGACTGCAGCCTACGAGCAGTACTTC. This rearrangement joins TRBV5-1 to TRBJ2-7; tentatively, D is TRBD2 (6 bases). Between the trimmed V and J ends, which lost 4 bases and 2 bases, there was a span of 13 bases. This CDR3 comprises 14 residues. Germline lookup yields CDR1 SGHRS and CDR2 YFSETQ.